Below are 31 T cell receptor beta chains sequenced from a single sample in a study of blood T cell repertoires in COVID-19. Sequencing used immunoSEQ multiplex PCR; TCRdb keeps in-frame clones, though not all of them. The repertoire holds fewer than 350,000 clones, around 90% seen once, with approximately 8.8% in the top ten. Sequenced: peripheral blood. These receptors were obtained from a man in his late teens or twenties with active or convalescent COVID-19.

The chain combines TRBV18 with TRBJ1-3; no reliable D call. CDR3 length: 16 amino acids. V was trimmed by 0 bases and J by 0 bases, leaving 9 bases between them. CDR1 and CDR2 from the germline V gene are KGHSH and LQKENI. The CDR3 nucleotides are TGTGCCAGCTCACCACCGGTCCAGGACTCTGGAAACACCATATATTTT. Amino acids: CASSPPVQDSGNTIYF.

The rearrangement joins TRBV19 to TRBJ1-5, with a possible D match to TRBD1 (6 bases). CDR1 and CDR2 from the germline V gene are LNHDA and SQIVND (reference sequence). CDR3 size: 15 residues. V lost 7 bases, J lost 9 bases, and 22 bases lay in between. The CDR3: CASNLEPGAYGPQHF. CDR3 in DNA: TGTGCCAGTAACTTAGAGCCAGGGGCCTATGGGCCCCAGCATTTT.

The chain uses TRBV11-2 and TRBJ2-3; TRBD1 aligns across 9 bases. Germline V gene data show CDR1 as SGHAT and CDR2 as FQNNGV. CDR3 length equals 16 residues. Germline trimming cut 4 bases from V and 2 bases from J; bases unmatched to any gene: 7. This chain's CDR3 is CASSSTGTGHTDTQYF. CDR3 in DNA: TGTGCCAGCAGCTCGACCGGGACAGGGCACACAGATACGCAGTATTTT.

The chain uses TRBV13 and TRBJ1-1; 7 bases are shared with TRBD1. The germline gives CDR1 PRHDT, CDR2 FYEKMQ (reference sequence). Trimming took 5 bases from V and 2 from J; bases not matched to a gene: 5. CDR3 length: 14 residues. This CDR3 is CASSDGTANTEAFF. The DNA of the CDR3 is TGTGCCAGCAGCGACGGGACAGCAAACACTGAAGCTTTCTTT.

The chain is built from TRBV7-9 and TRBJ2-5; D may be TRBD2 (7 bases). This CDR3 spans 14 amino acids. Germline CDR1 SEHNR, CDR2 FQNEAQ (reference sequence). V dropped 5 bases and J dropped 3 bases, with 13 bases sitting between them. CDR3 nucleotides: TGTGCCAGCAGCCCTTCGGGGGGCGAAGAGACCCAGTACTTC. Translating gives CASSPSGGEETQYF. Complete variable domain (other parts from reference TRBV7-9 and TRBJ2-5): DTGVSQNPRHKITKRGQNVTFRCDPISEHNRLYWYRQTLGQGPEFLTYFQNEAQLEKSRLLSDRFSAERPKGSFSTLEIQRTEQGDSAMYLCASSPSGGEETQYFGPGTRLLVL.

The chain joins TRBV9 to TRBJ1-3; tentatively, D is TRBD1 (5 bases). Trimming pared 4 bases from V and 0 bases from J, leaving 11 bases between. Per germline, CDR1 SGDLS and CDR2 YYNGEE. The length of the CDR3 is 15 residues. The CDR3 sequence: CASSSYGGSGNTIYF. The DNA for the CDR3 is TGTGCCAGCAGCTCCTACGGGGGCTCTGGAAACACCATATATTTT.

The CDR3 nucleotides are TGTGCCAGCAGCCGATCCGGGTCCGGACAACACAACTACAATGAGCAGTTCTTC. Translating it yields CASSRSGSGQHNYNEQFF. This chain uses TRBV7-9 with TRBJ2-1; D might be TRBD1 (5 bases). Germline values: CDR1 SEHNR, CDR2 FQNEAQ (reference sequence). The CDR3 has 18 amino acids. With 5 bases removed from V and 3 bases from J, the gap between germline ends came to 23 bases.

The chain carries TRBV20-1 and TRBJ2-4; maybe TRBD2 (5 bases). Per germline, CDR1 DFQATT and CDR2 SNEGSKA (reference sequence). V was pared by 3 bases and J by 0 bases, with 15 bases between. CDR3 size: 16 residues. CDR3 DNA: TGCAGTGCTAGTCTCGGGGTCTCGGTAGCCAAAAACATTCAGTACTTC. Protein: CSASLGVSVAKNIQYF.

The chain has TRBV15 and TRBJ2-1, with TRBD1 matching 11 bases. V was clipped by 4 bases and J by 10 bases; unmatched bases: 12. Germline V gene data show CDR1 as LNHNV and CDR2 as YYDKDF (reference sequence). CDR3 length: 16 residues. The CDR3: CATSTARDRGMWEQFF. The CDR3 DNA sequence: TGTGCCACCAGCACCGCCAGGGACAGGGGGATGTGGGAGCAGTTCTTC.

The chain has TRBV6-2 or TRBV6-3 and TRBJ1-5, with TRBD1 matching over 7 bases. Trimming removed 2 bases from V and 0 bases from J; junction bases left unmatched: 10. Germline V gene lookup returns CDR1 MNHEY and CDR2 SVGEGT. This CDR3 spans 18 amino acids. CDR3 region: CASSYPGTVGYSNQPQHF. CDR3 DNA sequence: TGTGCCAGCAGTTACCCCGGGACAGTAGGATATAGCAATCAGCCCCAGCATTTT.

CDR3: CASSSPGTVNSPLHF. The CDR3 coding sequence is TGTGCCAGCAGCTCCCCCGGGACAGTTAATTCACCCCTCCACTTT. The chain uses TRBV11-2 and TRBJ1-6, with 7 bases identical to TRBD1. Germline V gene lookup returns CDR1 SGHAT and CDR2 FQNNGV. The V and J ends lost 4 bases and 6 bases, in that order; junction bases with no gene match: 6. CDR3 size: 15 residues.

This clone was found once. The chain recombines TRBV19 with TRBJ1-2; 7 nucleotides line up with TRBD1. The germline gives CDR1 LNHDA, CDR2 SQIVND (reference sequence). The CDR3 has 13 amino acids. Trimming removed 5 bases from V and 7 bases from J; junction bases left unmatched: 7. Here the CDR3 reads CASSAGTASGYTF. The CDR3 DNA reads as TGTGCCAGTAGTGCGGGGACAGCAAGTGGCTACACCTTC.

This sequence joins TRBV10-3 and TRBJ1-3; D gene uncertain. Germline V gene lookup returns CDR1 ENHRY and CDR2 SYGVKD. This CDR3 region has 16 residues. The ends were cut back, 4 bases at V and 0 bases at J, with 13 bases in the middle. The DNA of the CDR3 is TGTGCCATCAGTGGAAGTCAGGCCGCCTCTGGAAACACCATATATTTT. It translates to CAISGSQAASGNTIYF.

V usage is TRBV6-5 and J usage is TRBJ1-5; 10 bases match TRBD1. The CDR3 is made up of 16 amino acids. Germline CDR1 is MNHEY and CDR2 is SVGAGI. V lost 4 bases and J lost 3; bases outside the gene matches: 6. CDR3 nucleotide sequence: TGTGCCAGCAGTTTTCCGGGACAGGGGAACAATCAGCCCCAGCATTTT. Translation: CASSFPGQGNNQPQHF.

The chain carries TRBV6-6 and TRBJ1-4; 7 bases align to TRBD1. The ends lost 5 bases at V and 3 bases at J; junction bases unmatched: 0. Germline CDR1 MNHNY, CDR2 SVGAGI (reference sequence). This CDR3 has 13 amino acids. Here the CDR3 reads CASSTGANEKLFF. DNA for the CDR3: TGTGCCAGCAGTACAGGGGCTAATGAAAAACTGTTTTTT.

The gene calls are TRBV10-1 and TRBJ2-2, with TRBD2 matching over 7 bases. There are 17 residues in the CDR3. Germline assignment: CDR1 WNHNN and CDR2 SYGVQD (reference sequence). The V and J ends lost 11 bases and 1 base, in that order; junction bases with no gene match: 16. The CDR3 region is CARCGGGNTLNTGELFF. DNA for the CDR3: TGCGCCCGCTGTGGGGGGGGTAATACCCTGAACACCGGGGAGCTGTTTTTT.

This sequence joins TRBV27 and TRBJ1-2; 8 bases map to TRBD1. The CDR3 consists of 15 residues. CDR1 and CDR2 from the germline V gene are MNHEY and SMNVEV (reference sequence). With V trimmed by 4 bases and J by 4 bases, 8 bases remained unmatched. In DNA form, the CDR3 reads TGTGCCAGCAGTTCCCCCGGACAGGGAGGCTATGGCTACACCTTC. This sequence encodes CASSSPGQGGYGYTF.

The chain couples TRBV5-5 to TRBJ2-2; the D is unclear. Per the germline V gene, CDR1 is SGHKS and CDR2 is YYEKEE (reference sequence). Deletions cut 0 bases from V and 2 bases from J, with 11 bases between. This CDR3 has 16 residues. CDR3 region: CASSLAGVGNTGELFF. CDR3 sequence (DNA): TGTGCCAGCAGCTTGGCTGGAGTTGGAAACACCGGGGAGCTGTTTTTT.

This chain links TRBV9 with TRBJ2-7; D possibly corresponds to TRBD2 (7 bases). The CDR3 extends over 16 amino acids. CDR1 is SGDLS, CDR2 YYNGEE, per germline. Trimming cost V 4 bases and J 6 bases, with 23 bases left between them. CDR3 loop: CASSLRPEGGSSEQYF. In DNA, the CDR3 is TGTGCCAGCAGCCTACGACCGGAGGGGGGGAGCTCCGAGCAGTACTTC.

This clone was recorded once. Here the CDR3 reads CASSRDGGVYGYTF. CDR3 bases: TGTGCCAGCAGCCGTGATGGGGGCGTGTATGGCTACACCTTC. This chain connects TRBV6-5 to TRBJ1-2; a possible D gene is TRBD1 (6 bases). Germline V CDR1 and CDR2: MNHEY, SVGAGI. The ends were cut back, 6 bases at V and 5 bases at J, with 16 bases in the middle. This CDR3 has 14 amino acids.

The CDR3 region is CASSQGGQQNQPQHF. The DNA for the CDR3 is TGCGCCAGCAGCCAAGGTGGACAGCAAAATCAGCCCCAGCATTTT. The chain uses TRBV4-3 and TRBJ1-5; TRBD1 is a possible D gene (6 bases). Germline lookup yields CDR1 LGHNA and CDR2 YSLEER. There are 15 residues in the CDR3. Trimming removed 1 base from V and 4 bases from J, with 11 bases in between.

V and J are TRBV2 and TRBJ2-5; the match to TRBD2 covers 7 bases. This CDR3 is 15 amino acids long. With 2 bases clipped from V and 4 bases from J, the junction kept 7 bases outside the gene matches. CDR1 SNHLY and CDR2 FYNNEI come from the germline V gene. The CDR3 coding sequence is TGTGCCAGCAGTGAATGGGTGTGGGGGGGAGAGACCCAGTACTTC. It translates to CASSEWVWGGETQYF.

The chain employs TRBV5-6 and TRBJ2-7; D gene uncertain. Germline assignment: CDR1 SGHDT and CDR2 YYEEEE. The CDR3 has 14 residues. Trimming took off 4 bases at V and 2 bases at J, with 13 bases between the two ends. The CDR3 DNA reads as TGTGCCAGCAGCAAACTGAATTCTCCCTACGAGCAGTACTTC. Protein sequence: CASSKLNSPYEQYF. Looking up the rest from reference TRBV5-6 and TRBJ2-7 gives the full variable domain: DAGVTQSPTHLIKTRGQQVTLRCSPKSGHDTVSWYQQALGQGPQFIFQYYEEEERQRGNFPDRFSGHQFPNYSSELNVNALLLGDSALYLCASSKLNSPYEQYFGPGTRLTVT.

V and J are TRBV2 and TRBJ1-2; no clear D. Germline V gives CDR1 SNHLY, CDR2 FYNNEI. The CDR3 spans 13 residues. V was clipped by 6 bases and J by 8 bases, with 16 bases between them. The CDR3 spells CASSSSGGYGYTF. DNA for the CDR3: TGTGCCAGCAGCTCGTCGGGAGGGTACGGCTACACCTTC.

CDR3 protein: CASSYPGQESLRTEAFF. The DNA for the CDR3 is TGTGCCAGCAGTTACCCGGGACAGGAAAGCCTAAGAACTGAAGCTTTCTTT. The V and J genes are TRBV6-2 or TRBV6-3 and TRBJ1-1, with 8 bases identical to TRBD1. V was clipped by 2 bases and J by 5 bases; unmatched bases: 13. CDR3 length: 17 amino acids. Germline CDR1 is MNHEY and CDR2 is SVGEGT.

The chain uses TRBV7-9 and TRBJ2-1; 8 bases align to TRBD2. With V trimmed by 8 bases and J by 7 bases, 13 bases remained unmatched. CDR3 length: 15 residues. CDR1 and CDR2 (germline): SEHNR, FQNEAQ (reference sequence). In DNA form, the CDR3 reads TGTGCCAGCCGGGGTGGGATAGCGGGGAAGAATGAGCAGTTCTTC. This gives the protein CASRGGIAGKNEQFF.

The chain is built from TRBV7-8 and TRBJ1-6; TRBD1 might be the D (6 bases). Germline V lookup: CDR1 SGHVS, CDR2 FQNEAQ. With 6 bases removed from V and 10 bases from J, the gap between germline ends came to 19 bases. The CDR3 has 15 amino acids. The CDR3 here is CASRNHTGSGSPLHF. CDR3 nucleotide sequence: TGTGCCAGCAGGAACCATACAGGGAGTGGATCACCCCTCCACTTT.

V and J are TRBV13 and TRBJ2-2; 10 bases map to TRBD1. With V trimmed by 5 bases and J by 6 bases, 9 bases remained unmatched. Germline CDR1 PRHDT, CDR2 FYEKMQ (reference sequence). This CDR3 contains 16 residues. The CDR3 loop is CASSPFGGQGPGELFF. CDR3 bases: TGTGCCAGCAGCCCGTTCGGGGGACAGGGGCCCGGGGAGCTGTTTTTT.

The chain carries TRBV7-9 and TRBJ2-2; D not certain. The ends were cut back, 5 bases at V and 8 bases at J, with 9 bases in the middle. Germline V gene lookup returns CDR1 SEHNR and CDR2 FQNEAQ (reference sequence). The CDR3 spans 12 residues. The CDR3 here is CASSDGRGELFF. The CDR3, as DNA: TGTGCCAGCAGCGATGGTCGGGGGGAGCTGTTTTTT.

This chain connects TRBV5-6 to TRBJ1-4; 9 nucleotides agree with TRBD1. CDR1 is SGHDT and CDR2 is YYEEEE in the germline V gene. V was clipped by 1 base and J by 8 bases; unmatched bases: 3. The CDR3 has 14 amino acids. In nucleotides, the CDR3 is TGTGCCAGCAGCTTGACAGGGGGCGTCGAAAAACTGTTTTTT. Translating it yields CASSLTGGVEKLFF. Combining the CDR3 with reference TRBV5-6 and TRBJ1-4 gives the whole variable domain DAGVTQSPTHLIKTRGQQVTLRCSPKSGHDTVSWYQQALGQGPQFIFQYYEEEERQRGNFPDRFSGHQFPNYSSELNVNALLLGDSALYLCASSLTGGVEKLFFGSGTQLSVL.

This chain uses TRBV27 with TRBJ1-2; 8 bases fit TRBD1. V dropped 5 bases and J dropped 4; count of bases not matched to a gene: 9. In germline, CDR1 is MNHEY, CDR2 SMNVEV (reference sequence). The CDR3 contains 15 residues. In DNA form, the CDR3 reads TGTGCCAGCAGTCTGACTGACAGGGGAACCTATGGCTACACCTTC. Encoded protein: CASSLTDRGTYGYTF.